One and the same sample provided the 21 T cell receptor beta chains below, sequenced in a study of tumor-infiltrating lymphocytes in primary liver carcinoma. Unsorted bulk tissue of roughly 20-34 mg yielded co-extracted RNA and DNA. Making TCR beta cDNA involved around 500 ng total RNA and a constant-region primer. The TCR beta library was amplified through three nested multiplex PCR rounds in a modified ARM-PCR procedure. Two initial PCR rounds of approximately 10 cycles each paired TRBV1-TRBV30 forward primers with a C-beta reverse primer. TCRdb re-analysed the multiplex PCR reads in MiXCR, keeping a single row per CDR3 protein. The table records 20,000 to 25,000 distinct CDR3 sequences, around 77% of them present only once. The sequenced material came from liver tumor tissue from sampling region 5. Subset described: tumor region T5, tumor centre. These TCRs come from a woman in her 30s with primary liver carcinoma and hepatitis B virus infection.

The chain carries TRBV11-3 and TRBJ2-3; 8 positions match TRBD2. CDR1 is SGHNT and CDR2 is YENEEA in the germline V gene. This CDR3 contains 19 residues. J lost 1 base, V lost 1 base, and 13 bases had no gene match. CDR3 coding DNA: TGTGCCAGCAGCTTAGGTTTTGGAGCGGGAGCAGGAGGCACAGATACGCAGTATTTT. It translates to CASSLGFGAGAGGTDTQYF.

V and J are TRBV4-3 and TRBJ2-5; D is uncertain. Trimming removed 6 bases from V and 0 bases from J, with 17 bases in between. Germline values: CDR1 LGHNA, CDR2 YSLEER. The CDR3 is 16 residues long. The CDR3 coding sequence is TGCGCCAGCAGTCTTAATAGTTTCCCGTACCAAGAGACCCAGTACTTC. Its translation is CASSLNSFPYQETQYF.

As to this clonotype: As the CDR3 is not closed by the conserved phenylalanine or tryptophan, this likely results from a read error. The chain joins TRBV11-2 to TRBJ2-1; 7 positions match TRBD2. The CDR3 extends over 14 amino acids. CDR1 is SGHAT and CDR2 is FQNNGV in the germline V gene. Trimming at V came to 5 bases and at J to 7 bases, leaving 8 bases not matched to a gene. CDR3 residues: CASSLGGMWNEQFS. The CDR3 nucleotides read TGTGCCAGCAGCCTCGGGGGGATGTGGAATGAGCAGTTCTCC.

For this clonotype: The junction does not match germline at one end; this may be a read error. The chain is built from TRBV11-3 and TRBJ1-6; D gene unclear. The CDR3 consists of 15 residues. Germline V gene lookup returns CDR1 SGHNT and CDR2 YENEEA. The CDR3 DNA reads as TGTGCCAGCAGCTTTAAGTGGAGCTATAATTCACCACTTCAGTTT. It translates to CASSFKWSYNSPLQF. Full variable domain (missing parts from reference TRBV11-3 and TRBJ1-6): EAGVVQSPRYKIIEKKQPVAFWCNPISGHNTLYWYLQNLGQGPELLIRYENEEAVDDSQLPKDRFSAERLKGVDSTLKIQPAELGDSAVYLCASSFKWSYNSPLQFGNGTRLTVT.

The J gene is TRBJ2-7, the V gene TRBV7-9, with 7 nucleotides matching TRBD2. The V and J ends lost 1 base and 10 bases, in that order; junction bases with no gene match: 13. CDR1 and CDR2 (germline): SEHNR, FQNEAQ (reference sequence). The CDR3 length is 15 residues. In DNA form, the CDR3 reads TGTGCCAGCAGCTTAGAGGTAGCGGGTCCCGGGGATCAGTACTTC. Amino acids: CASSLEVAGPGDQYF.

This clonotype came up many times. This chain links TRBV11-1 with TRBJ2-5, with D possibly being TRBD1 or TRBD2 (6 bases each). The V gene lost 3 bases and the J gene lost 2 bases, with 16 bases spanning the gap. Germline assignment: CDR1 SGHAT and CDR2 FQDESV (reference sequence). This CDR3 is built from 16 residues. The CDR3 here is CASSLRGAREQETQYF. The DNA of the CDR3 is TGTGCCAGCAGCTTGAGGGGGGCAAGGGAGCAAGAGACCCAGTACTTC.

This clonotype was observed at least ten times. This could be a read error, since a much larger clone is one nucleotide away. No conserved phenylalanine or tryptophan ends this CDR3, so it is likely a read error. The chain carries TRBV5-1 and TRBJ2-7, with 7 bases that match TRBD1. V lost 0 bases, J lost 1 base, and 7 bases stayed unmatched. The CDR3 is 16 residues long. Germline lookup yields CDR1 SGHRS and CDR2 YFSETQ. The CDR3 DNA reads TGCGCCAGCAGCTTGGGACACCGGGACAGTTCCTACGAGCAGTACCTC. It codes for CASSLGHRDSSYEQYL.

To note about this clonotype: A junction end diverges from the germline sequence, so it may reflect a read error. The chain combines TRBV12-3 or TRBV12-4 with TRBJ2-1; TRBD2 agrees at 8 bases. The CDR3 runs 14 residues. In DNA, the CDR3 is TGTACCAGCAGTTTAACGGGAGGGCCCAGTGAGCAGTCTTTC. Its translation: CTSSLTGGPSEQSF.

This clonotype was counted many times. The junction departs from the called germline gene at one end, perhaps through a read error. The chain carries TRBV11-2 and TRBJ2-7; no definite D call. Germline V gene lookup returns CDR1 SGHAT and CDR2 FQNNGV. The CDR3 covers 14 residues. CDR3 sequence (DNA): TGTGCCAGTAGCTTAACTGACACTGCCTACGAGCAGTACTTC. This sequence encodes CASSLTDTAYEQYF.

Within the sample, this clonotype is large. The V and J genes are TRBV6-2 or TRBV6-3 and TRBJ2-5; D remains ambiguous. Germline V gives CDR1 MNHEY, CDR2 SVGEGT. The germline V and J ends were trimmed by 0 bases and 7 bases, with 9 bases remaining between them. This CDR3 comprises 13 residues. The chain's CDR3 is CASSYSTHLTQYF. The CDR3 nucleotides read TGTGCCAGCAGTTACTCGACTCATCTGACCCAGTACTTC.

The CDR3 nucleotides read TGCGCCAGCAGCACATTAGCGGGAGGGCCCCGTTCGAACACCGGGGAGCTGTTTTTT. Its translation is CASSTLAGGPRSNTGELFF. The chain uses TRBV4-3 and TRBJ2-2, with 11 bases that match TRBD2. J was trimmed by 0 bases and V by 5 bases; bases with no gene match: 11. The length of the CDR3 is 19 residues. Germline loops: CDR1 LGHNA, CDR2 YSLEER.

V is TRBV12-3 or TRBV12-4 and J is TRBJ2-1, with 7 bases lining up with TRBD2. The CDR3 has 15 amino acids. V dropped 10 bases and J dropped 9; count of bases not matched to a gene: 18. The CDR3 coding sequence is TGTGCCAACATCCTGTCCGGGACTAACGGACTTGAGCAGTTCTTC. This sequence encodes CANILSGTNGLEQFF.

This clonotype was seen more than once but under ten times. The DNA of the CDR3 is TGTGCCAGCAGCCCTCCCGGGAACAGAAGTGGCGAGCAGTACTTC. Translated, it gives CASSPPGNRSGEQYF. The V and J genes are TRBV28 and TRBJ2-7; the D gene is possibly TRBD2 (5 bases). V was trimmed by 6 bases and J by 6 bases, leaving 21 bases between them. The CDR3 covers 15 residues. Per germline, CDR1 MDHEN and CDR2 SYDVKM.

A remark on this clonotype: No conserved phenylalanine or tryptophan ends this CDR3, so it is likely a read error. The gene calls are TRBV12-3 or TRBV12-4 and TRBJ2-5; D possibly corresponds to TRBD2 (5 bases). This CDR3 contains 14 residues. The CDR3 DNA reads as TGTGCCAGTAGTTACCCGGACTCCCAAGAGACCCAGTACTCA. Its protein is CASSYPDSQETQYS.

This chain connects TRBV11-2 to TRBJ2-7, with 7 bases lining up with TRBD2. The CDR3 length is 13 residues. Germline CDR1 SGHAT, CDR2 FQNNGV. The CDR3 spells CASVLPSGYKQYF. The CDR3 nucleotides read TGTGCTAGCGTCCTGCCTAGCGGATACAAGCAGTACTTC.

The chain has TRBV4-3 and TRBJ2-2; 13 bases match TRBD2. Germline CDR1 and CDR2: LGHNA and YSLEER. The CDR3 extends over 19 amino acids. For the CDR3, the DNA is TGCACTAGCAGGGTACTAGCGGGAGGGCCCCGTTCGAGCACCGGGGAGCTGTTTTTT. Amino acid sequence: CTSRVLAGGPRSSTGELFF.

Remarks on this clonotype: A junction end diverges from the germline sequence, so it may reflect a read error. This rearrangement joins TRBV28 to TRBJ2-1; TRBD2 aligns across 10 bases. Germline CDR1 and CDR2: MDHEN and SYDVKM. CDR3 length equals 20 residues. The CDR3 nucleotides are TGTGCCGGCAGTTCTCCCTCTTCGGTTTTAGCGGGAGGCAGCCTCAATGAGCAGTTCTTC. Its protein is CAGSSPSSVLAGGSLNEQFF.

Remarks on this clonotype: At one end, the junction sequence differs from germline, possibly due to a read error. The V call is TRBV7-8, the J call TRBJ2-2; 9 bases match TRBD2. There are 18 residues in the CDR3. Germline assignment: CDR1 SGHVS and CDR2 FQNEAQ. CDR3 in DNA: TGTGCCAGTAGCTCCTTTAGATTAGCGGGAGAGGACACCGAGGAGCTGTTTTTT. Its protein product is CASSSFRLAGEDTEELFF.

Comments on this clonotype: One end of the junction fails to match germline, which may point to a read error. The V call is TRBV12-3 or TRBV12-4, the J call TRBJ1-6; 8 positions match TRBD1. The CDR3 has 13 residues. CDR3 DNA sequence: TGTGCTAGCAGCCGACAGGGGCATTCACTCCTTCACTTT. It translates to CASSRQGHSLLHF.

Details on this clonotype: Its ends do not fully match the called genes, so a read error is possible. The CDR3 reads CAIGESASGNTLYF. CDR3 DNA sequence: TGTGCCATCGGTGAGTCAGCTTCTGGAAACACCTTATATTTT. The J gene is TRBJ1-3, the V gene TRBV10-3; D is uncertain. Germline lookup yields CDR1 ENHRY and CDR2 SYGVKD. CDR3 size: 14 residues.

CDR3 sequence reads: CASSQDVGCGRDYTF. CDR3 coding DNA: TGTGCCAGCAGCCAAGATGTGGGGTGCGGGCGTGACTACACCTTC. V gene TRBV4-2 combines with J gene TRBJ1-2; D is undetermined. Per germline, CDR1 LGHNA and CDR2 YNFKEQ. V was trimmed by 0 bases and J by 10 bases, leaving 18 bases between them. The CDR3 is 15 amino acids.